This T cell receptor (beta chain) was recovered during a study of technical replicates of blood from several donors. The CDR3 loop spans 15 amino acids. Germline V gives CDR1 GTSNPN, CDR2 SVGIG (reference sequence). Trimming removed 5 bases from V and 9 bases from J; junction bases left unmatched: 17. Data came from immunoSEQ multiplex PCR; TCRdb stores just in-frame clones and leaves some out. Of some 54,000 clones listed, around 95% are singletons. The rearrangement uses TRBV30 and TRBJ2-5; 8 positions match TRBD1. Material: PBMCs. The source is a human donor in good health. Some clones in this sample may be carry-over from other donors' samples. The CDR3, as DNA: TGTGCCTGGGCCCCGACAGGGGCCCCCTCGTCGGCCCAGTACTTC. Translating it yields CAWAPTGAPSSAQYF.